The 7 T cell receptor beta chains listed next were all sequenced from one sample in a study of beta chain features in type 1 diabetes. General study points: Researchers report that Type 1 diabetes patients had moderately but significantly shorter TCRB CDR3s across all four CD4+ subsets.

What these receptors recognize is not known. What was sequenced were expressed TCRB transcripts, since all of the isolated RNA had been reverse transcribed. Sequencing used immunoSEQ multiplex PCR; TCRdb keeps in-frame clones, though not all of them. The table records about 29,000 clones, approximately 55% of them present only once. The sequenced sample was Tregs from blood. The receptors were sampled from a woman aged 18-29 years with type 1 diabetes.

The chain recombines TRBV7-2 with TRBJ2-5, with a possible D match to TRBD2 (5 bases). Germline CDR1 and CDR2: SGHTA and FQGNSA. The length of the CDR3 is 15 residues. V was trimmed by 0 bases and J by 1 base, leaving 9 bases between them. Written as DNA, the CDR3 is TGTGCCAGCAGCTTAGCGGGCGGGTTCCAAGAGACCCAGTACTTC. As protein: CASSLAGGFQETQYF. The variable domain in full, completed from reference TRBV7-2 and TRBJ2-5, reads GAGVSQSPSNKVTEKGKDVELRCDPISGHTALYWYRQSLGQGLEFLIYFQGNSAPDKSGLPSDRFSAERTGGSVSTLTIQRTQQEDSAVYLCASSLAGGFQETQYFGPGTRLLVL.

The chain has TRBV7-9 and TRBJ2-7; 8 bases match TRBD1. The ends lost 5 bases at V and 3 bases at J; junction bases unmatched: 6. Germline V lookup: CDR1 SEHNR, CDR2 FQNEAQ (reference sequence). This CDR3 has 14 residues. DNA of the CDR3: TGTGCCAGCAGCCCCGGACAGGGAAACTACGAGCAGTACGTC. It specifies CASSPGQGNYEQYV.

This clone was recorded a few times. The chain has TRBV5-6 and TRBJ1-4; maybe TRBD1 (6 bases). Germline lookup yields CDR1 SGHDT and CDR2 YYEEEE. V was pared by 0 bases and J by 7 bases, with 10 bases between. This CDR3 contains 14 residues. CDR3 sequence: CASSLGGRGEKLFF. The CDR3 DNA sequence: TGTGCCAGCAGCTTGGGGGGGCGCGGTGAAAAACTGTTTTTT.

As regards this clone: The junction departs from germline at one end; a sequencing error may be responsible. The genes are TRBV28 and TRBJ2-3; 9 bases agree with TRBD2. The CDR3 is 14 amino acids. Germline CDR1 MDHEN, CDR2 SYDVKM. CDR3 in amino acids: CASTAGGSTDAQYF. As DNA, the CDR3 is TGTGCCAGCACCGCGGGGGGGTCCACAGATGCGCAGTATTTT.

The chain carries TRBV18 and TRBJ2-1, with D maybe TRBD2 (5 bases). The ends were cut back, 6 bases at V and 3 bases at J, with 12 bases in the middle. CDR1 is KGHSH, CDR2 LQKENI, per germline. The CDR3 contains 14 residues. CDR3 DNA sequence: TGTGCCAGCTCCGAGGCCAGCGGCTACAATGAGCAGTTCTTC. This codes for CASSEASGYNEQFF.

J is TRBJ2-2 and V is TRBV29-1; 10 bases line up with TRBD2. Germline loops: CDR1 SQVTM, CDR2 ANQGSEA. The CDR3 consists of 16 residues. V lost 0 bases to trimming and J lost 6 bases; unmatched junction nucleotides: 7. In DNA form, the CDR3 reads TGCAGCGTTGAAGATCGGTTAGCGGGAGGCGCCGGGGAGCTGTTTTTT. Amino acid sequence: CSVEDRLAGGAGELFF.

This clone was seen once. J is TRBJ1-3 and V is TRBV5-6, with no clear D. The CDR3 has 13 residues. Per the germline V gene, CDR1 is SGHDT and CDR2 is YYEEEE. With 4 bases removed from V and 9 bases from J, the gap between germline ends came to 14 bases. Here the CDR3 reads CASSLQFLGTIYF. The CDR3 bases are TGTGCCAGCAGCCTACAGTTCCTTGGCACCATATATTTT.